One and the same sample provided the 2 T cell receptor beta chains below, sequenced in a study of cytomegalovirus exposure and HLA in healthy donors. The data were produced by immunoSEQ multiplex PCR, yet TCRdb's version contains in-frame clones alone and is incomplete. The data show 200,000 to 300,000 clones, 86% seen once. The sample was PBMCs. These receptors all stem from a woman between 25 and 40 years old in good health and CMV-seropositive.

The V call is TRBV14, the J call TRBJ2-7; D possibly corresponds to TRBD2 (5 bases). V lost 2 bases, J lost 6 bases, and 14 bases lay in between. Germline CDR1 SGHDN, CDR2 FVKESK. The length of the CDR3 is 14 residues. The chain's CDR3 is CASSQRTAPSEQYF. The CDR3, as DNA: TGTGCCAGCAGCCAACGGACTGCCCCGAGCGAGCAGTACTTC. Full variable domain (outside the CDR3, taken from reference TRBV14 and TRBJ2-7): EAGVTQFPSHSVIEKGQTVTLRCDPISGHDNLYWYRRVMGKEIKFLLHFVKESKQDESGMPNNRFLAERTGGTYSTLKVQPAELEDSGVYFCASSQRTAPSEQYFGPGTRLTVT.

The CDR3 nucleotides read TGTGCCTGGGAGGGCAGGCAGAACACTGAAGCTTTCTTT. Protein product: CAWEGRQNTEAFF. V usage is TRBV30 and J usage is TRBJ1-1, with unresolved D. CDR1 is GTSNPN and CDR2 is SVGIG in the germline V gene (reference sequence). V lost 5 bases and J 1 base, leaving 11 bases between the germline ends. The CDR3 extends over 13 amino acids.